Listed below are T cell receptor beta chains from one sample, sequenced in a study of blood T cell repertoires in COVID-19. Only in-frame clones appear in the TCRdb table, and some are missing; sequencing was by immunoSEQ multiplex PCR. The sample consists of about 85,000 clones, about 90% of them appearing once. Material for sequencing was peripheral blood. Receptors were obtained from an elderly woman with active or convalescent COVID-19. Each CDR3 is given with its conserved first and last residue.

TRBJ2-1 | TRBV7-9 | CASSSTPSGRNYNEQFF
TRBJ1-1 | TRBV6-2/TRBV6-3 | CASSSNEGARAFF
TRBJ2-3 | TRBV7-7 | CASSSLTPRSTDTQYF
TRBJ1-3 | TRBV27 | CASRRTGSGNTIYF
TRBJ1-5 | TRBV20-1 | CSASSGDQPQHF
TRBJ2-3 | TRBV24-1 | CATSSGRVTDTQYF
TRBJ2-7 | TRBV4-2 | CASSQDGLAGVEQYF
TRBJ2-1 | TRBV6-5 | CASSYGQLPYNEQFF
TRBJ1-6 | TRBV6-1 | CASSGGITTSSYNSPLHF
TRBJ1-1 | TRBV15 | CATSELNTEAFF
TRBJ2-7 | TRBV6-5 | CASKSQRDSYEQYF
TRBJ2-2 | TRBV10-3 | CASGASGSAGELFF
TRBJ2-7 | TRBV5-5 | CASSLGPGYEQYF
TRBJ2-7 | TRBV6-2/TRBV6-3 | CASSTDRELYEQYF
TRBJ2-5 | TRBV6-6 | CASTPGIEETQYF
TRBJ1-2 | TRBV19 | CASSRGLVNYGYTF
TRBJ1-2 | TRBV5-6 | CASSLEPEGVSSYGYTF
TRBJ1-2 | TRBV5-5 | CASRRDRGRVIFDGYTF
TRBJ1-6 | TRBV28 | CASMSGTGPSHF